A single sample is the source of the 13 T cell receptor beta chains below, sequenced in a study of identical twins. TCRdb independently ran MiXCR on the 5' RACE reads; one entry per CDR3 protein. The sample carries about 700,000 distinct CDR3 sequences, roughly 6.2% recorded once. The sequenced sample consisted of naive T cells sorted from blood. Receptors were obtained from a young man in good health.

The chain joins TRBV4-1 to TRBJ2-3; TRBD2 matches 15 bases. J gave up 2 bases and V 5 bases, and 5 bases lay outside the gene matches. This CDR3 spans 17 amino acids. CDR1 and CDR2 (germline): MGHRA, YSYEKL. CDR3 sequence reads: CASSAGLAGGHTDTQYF. CDR3 DNA sequence: TGCGCCAGCAGCGCGGGACTAGCGGGAGGTCACACAGATACGCAGTATTTT.

The chain uses TRBV12-3 or TRBV12-4 and TRBJ2-2; D is undetermined. The V gene lost 2 bases and the J gene lost 4 bases, with 5 bases spanning the gap. This CDR3 has 13 residues. DNA for the CDR3: TGTGCCAGCAGTTTATACACCACCGGGGAGCTGTTTTTT. This translates into CASSLYTTGELFF.

This clonotype appeared many times. The rearrangement links TRBV4-1 to TRBJ2-7; D possibly matches TRBD1 or TRBD2 (6 bases each). V was shortened by 6 bases and J by 5 bases, with 17 bases between the two germline ends. Germline loops: CDR1 MGHRA, CDR2 YSYEKL. This CDR3 comprises 14 residues. The DNA for the CDR3 is TGCGCCAGCAGTCCGCGTGGGGGCGGGAACGAGCAGTACGTC. It yields the protein CASSPRGGGNEQYV.

This clonotype was counted ten times or more. V is TRBV5-1 and J is TRBJ2-3; D perhaps matches TRBD2 (5 bases). CDR1 and CDR2 (germline): SGHRS, YFSETQ. The CDR3 consists of 16 residues. V was trimmed by 2 bases and J by 2 bases, leaving 15 bases between them. The CDR3 bases are TGCGCCAGCAGCTTAAGAGGACTTACAGTCACAGATACGCAGTATTTT. Its protein is CASSLRGLTVTDTQYF.

This clonotype has only a few counts. This rearrangement joins TRBV12-3 or TRBV12-4 to TRBJ1-2; a weak D match, TRBD1 (6 bases). CDR3 length: 13 residues. Trimming left V 8 bases short and J 5 bases short, with 15 bases between. CDR3 bases: TGTGCCAGCTTCCTCCTGGGGGCATATGGCTACACCTTC. This codes for CASFLLGAYGYTF.

This clonotype was seen at least ten times. The chain links TRBV7-9 to TRBJ2-7; D is uncertain. Germline CDR1 and CDR2: SEHNR and FQNEAQ (reference sequence). The CDR3 length is 14 residues. Trimming took 0 bases from V and 0 from J, leaving 6 bases between them. The CDR3 sequence: CASSLALSSYEQYF. In DNA form, the CDR3 reads TGTGCCAGCAGCTTAGCCCTGAGCTCCTACGAGCAGTACTTC.

This clonotype was seen repeatedly, ten times or more. This chain joins TRBV27 and TRBJ2-5; TRBD2 matches 8 bases. CDR1 is MNHEY and CDR2 is SMNVEV in the germline V gene (reference sequence). The CDR3 runs 11 residues. The J segment lost 5 bases and the V segment lost 7 bases, leaving 0 bases of the junction unmatched. The CDR3 nucleotides read TGTGCCAGCAAGCGGGAGGAGACCCAGTACTTC. This translates into CASKREETQYF.

This clonotype was found many times. The V and J genes are TRBV7-2 and TRBJ2-4; no reliable D call. Trimming removed 5 bases at V and 0 bases at J, with 11 bases between. The CDR3 length is 15 residues. CDR1 and CDR2 from the germline V gene are SGHTA and FQGNSA. The CDR3 here is CASSPQDLAKNIQYF. The CDR3 DNA reads as TGTGCCAGCAGCCCGCAGGACCTAGCCAAAAACATTCAGTACTTC.

This clonotype was found many times. The chain couples TRBV10-3 to TRBJ2-5, with a weak D call TRBD2 (7 bases). Germline CDR1 reads ENHRY; CDR2 reads SYGVKD. V lost 7 bases and J 5 bases, leaving 11 bases between the germline ends. The CDR3 consists of 12 residues. This CDR3 reads CAIKGGGETQYF. CDR3 bases: TGTGCCATCAAGGGGGGAGGGGAGACCCAGTACTTC.

A few counts support this clonotype. The chain employs TRBV12-3 or TRBV12-4 and TRBJ2-7; D not resolved. CDR3 size: 9 residues. The V end lost 10 bases, the J end lost 12 bases, and 13 bases lay between the germline ends. CDR3 sequence: CAIRPGPYV. As DNA, the CDR3 is TGTGCCATCAGGCCGGGCCCGTACGTC.

The J gene is TRBJ1-2, the V gene TRBV11-2; maybe TRBD1 (6 bases). The CDR3 length is 14 residues. Trimming took 3 bases from V and 8 from J, leaving 16 bases between them. Germline values: CDR1 SGHAT, CDR2 FQNNGV. The CDR3 bases are TGTGCCAGCAGCTTTGCAGGGGATTCGGGGGGCTACACCTTC. Protein product: CASSFAGDSGGYTF.

Ten or more counts support this clonotype. This rearrangement joins TRBV24-1 to TRBJ2-1, with D hard to call. The germline gives CDR1 KGHDR, CDR2 SFDVKD. The CDR3 is made up of 14 amino acids. Trimming took 0 bases from V and 10 from J, leaving 12 bases between them. The CDR3 sequence is CATSDLPGSGEQFF. CDR3 nucleotides: TGTGCCACCAGTGATTTGCCGGGTAGTGGGGAGCAGTTCTTC.

This clonotype was recorded at least ten times. CDR3 in amino acids: CASSPQGSANYGYTF. CDR3 coding DNA: TGTGCCAGCAGCCCGCAAGGTTCGGCCAACTATGGCTACACCTTC. The gene calls are TRBV4-2 and TRBJ1-2; no clear D. CDR1 is LGHNA and CDR2 is YNFKEQ in the germline V gene. V was pared by 4 bases and J by 2 bases, with 14 bases between. The CDR3 contains 15 residues.